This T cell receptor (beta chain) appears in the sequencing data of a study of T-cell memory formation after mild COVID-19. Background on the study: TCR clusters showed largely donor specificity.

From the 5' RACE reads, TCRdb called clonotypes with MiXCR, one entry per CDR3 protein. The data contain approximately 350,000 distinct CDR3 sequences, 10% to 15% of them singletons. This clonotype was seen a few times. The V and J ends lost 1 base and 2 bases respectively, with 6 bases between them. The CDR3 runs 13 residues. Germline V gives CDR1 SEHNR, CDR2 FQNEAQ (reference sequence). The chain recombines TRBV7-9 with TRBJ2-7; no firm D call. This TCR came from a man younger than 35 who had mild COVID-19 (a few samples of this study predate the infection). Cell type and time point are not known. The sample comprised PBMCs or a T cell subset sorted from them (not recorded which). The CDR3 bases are TGTGCCAGCAGCTTAGGGAACCCCTACGAGCAGTACTTC. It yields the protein CASSLGNPYEQYF.